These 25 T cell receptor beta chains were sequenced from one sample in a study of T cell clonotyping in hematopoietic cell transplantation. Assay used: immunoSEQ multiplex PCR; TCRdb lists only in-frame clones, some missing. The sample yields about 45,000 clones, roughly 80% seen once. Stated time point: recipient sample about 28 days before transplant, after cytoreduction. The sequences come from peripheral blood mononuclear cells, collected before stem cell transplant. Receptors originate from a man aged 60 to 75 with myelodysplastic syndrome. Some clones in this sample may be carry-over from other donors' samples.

CDR3 loop: CASSVGGNSPLHF. In DNA, the CDR3 is TGTGCTAGCTCGGTGGGGGGAAACTCACCCCTCCACTTT. The rearrangement uses TRBV12-5 and TRBJ1-6; tentatively, D is TRBD1 (5 bases). This CDR3 contains 13 residues. In germline, CDR1 is LGHNT, CDR2 FRNRAP. V lost 9 bases and J 10 bases, leaving 16 bases between the germline ends.

The CDR3 region is CASSLDTPSGDGEQYF. The CDR3 nucleotides read TGTGCCAGCAGCTTAGATACGCCTAGCGGAGACGGCGAGCAGTACTTC. The rearrangement links TRBV11-2 to TRBJ2-7, with 7 bases identical to TRBD2. In germline, CDR1 is SGHAT, CDR2 FQNNGV. V was pared by 0 bases and J by 6 bases, with 11 bases of the junction left unmatched. The CDR3 runs to 16 residues. The variable domain in full, completed from reference TRBV11-2 and TRBJ2-7, reads EAGVAQSPRYKIIEKRQSVAFWCNPISGHATLYWYQQILGQGPKLLIQFQNNGVVDDSQLPKDRFSAERLKGVDSTLKIQPAKLEDSAVYLCASSLDTPSGDGEQYFGPGTRLTVT.

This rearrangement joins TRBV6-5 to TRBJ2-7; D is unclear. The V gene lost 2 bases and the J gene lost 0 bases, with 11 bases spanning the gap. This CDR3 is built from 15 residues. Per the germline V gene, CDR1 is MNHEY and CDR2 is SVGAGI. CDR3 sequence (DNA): TGTGCCAGCAGTTACGGGCACCCGAGCTCCTACGAGCAGTACTTC. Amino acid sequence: CASSYGHPSSYEQYF.

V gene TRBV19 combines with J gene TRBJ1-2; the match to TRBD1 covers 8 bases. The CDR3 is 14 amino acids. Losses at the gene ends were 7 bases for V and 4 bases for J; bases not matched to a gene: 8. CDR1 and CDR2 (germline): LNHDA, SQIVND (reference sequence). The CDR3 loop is CASNQRQGAYGYTF. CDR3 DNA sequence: TGTGCCAGTAACCAGAGGCAGGGGGCCTATGGCTACACCTTC. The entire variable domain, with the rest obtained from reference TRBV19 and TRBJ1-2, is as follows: DGGITQSPKYLFRKEGQNVTLSCEQNLNHDAMYWYRQDPGQGLRLIYYSQIVNDFQKGDIAEGYSVSREKKESFPLTVTSAQKNPTAFYLCASNQRQGAYGYTFGSGTRLTVV.

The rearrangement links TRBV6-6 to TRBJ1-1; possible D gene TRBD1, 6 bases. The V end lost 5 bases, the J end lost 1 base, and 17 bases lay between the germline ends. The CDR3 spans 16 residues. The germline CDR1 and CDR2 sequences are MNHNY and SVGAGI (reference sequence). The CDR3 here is CASSGFGGRTNTEAFF. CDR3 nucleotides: TGTGCCAGCAGTGGGTTTGGGGGCAGGACGAACACTGAAGCTTTCTTT.

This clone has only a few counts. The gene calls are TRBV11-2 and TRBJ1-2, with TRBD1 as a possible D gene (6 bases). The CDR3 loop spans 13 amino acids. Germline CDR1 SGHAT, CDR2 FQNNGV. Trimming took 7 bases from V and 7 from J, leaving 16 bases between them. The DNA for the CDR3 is TGTGCCAGCACCCCCGGACAGTTCGGTGGCTACACCTTC. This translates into CASTPGQFGGYTF.

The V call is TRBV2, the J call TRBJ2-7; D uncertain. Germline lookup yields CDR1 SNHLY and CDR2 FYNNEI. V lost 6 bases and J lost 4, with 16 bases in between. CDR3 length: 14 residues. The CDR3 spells CASSQSPLAYEQYF. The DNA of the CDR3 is TGTGCCAGCAGCCAGAGCCCCCTCGCATACGAGCAGTACTTC.

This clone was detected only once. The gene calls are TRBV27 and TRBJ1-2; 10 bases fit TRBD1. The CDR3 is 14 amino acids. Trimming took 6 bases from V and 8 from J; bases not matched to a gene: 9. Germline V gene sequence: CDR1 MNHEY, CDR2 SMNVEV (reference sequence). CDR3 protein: CASRKEGQGNGYTF. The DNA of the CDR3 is TGTGCCAGCAGAAAAGAGGGACAGGGGAACGGCTACACCTTC.

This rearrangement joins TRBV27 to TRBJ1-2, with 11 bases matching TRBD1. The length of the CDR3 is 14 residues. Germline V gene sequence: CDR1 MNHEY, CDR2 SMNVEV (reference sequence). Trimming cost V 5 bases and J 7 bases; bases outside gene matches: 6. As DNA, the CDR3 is TGTGCCAGCAGTCCCGCCGGGACAGGGGGTGGCTACACCTTC. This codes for CASSPAGTGGGYTF.

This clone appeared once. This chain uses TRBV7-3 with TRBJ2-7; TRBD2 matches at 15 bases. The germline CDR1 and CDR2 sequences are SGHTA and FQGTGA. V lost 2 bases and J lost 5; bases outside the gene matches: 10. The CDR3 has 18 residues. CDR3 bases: TGTGCCAGCAGCTTACCGCTTGGACTAGCGGGGGGGAGGAACGAGCAGTACTTC. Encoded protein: CASSLPLGLAGGRNEQYF.

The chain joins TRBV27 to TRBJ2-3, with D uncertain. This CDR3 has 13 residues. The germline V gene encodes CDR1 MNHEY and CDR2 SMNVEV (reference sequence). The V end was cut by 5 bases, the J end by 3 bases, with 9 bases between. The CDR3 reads CASSLFLTDTQYF. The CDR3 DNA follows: TGTGCCAGCAGTCTATTCTTAACAGATACGCAGTATTTT.

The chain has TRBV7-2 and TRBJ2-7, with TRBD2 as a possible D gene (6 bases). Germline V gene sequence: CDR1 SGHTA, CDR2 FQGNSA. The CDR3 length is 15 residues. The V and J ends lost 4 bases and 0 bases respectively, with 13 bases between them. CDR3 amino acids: CASSSSAGSSYEQYF. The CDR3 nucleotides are TGTGCCAGCAGCTCCTCCGCCGGGAGCTCCTACGAGCAGTACTTC.

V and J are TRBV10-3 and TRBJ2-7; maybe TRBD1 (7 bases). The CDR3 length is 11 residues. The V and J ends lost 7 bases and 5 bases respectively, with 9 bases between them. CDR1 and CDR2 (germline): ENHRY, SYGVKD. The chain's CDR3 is CAITRGDEQYF. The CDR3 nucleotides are TGTGCCATCACCAGGGGGGACGAGCAGTACTTC.

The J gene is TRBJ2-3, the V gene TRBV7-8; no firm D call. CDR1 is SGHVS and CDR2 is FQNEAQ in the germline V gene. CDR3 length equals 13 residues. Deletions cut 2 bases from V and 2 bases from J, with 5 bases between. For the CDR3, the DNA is TGTGCCAGCAGCTTAAGGCTCACAGATACGCAGTATTTT. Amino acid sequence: CASSLRLTDTQYF.

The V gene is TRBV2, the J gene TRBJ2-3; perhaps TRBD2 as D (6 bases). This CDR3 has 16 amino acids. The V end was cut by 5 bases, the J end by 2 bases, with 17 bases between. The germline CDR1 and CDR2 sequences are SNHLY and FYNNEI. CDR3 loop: CASSQSTGTLTDTQYF. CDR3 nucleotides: TGTGCCAGCAGTCAATCAACCGGGACTCTCACAGATACGCAGTATTTT.

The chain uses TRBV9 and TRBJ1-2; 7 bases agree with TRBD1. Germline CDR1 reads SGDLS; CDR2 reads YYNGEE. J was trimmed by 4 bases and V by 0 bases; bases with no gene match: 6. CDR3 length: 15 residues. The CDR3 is CASSVVGSGGYGYTF. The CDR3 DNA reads TGTGCCAGCAGCGTAGTAGGATCAGGGGGCTATGGCTACACCTTC. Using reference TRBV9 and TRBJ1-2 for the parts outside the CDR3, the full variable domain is DSGVTQTPKHLITATGQRVTLRCSPRSGDLSVYWYQQSLDQGLQFLIQYYNGEERAKGNILERFSAQQFPDLHSELNLSSLELGDSALYFCASSVVGSGGYGYTFGSGTRLTVV.

CDR3 residues: CASSLLGTANTEAFF. The CDR3 nucleotides read TGTGCCAGCAGCCTACTCGGGACAGCGAACACTGAAGCTTTCTTT. The V and J genes are TRBV6-5 and TRBJ1-1; TRBD1 matches 7 bases. This CDR3 is built from 15 residues. Trimming cost V 6 bases and J 1 base; bases outside gene matches: 8. Germline V gives CDR1 MNHEY, CDR2 SVGAGI.

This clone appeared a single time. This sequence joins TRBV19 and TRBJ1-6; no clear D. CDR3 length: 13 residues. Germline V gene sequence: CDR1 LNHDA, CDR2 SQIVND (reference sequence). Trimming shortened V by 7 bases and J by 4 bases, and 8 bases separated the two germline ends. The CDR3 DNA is TGTGCCAGTAAGGTCGGATATAATTCACCCCTCCACTTT. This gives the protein CASKVGYNSPLHF.

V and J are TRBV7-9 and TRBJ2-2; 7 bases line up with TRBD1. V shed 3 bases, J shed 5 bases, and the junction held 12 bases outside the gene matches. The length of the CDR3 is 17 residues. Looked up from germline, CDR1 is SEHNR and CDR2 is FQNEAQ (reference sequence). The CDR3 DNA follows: TGTGCCAGCAGCTTGGGACAGCCGTTGAGGGGAACCGGGGAGCTGTTTTTT. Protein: CASSLGQPLRGTGELFF.

The DNA of the CDR3 is TGCGCCAGCAGCGCCGGGCACGGGGGGGGCGCTCCCTGGGCTTTCTTT. It is translated as CASSAGHGGGAPWAFF. The rearrangement joins TRBV5-1 to TRBJ1-1, with D possibly TRBD1 on 6 matching bases. The germline V and J ends were trimmed by 4 bases and 11 bases, with 27 bases remaining between them. The CDR3 has 16 amino acids. In germline, CDR1 is SGHRS, CDR2 YFSETQ.

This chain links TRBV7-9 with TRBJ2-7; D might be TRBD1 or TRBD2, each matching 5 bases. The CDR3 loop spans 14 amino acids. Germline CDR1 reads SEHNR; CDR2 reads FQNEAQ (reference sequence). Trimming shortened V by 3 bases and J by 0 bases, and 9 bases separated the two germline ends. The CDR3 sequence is CASSFGGSSYEQYF. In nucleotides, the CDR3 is TGTGCCAGCAGCTTTGGGGGTAGCTCCTACGAGCAGTACTTC.

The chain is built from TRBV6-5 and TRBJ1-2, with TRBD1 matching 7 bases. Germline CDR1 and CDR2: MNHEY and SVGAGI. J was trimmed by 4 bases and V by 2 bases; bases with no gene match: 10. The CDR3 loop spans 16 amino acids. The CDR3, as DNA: TGTGCCAGCAGTTACACTCAACAGGGGCAGGGCTATGGCTACACCTTC. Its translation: CASSYTQQGQGYGYTF.

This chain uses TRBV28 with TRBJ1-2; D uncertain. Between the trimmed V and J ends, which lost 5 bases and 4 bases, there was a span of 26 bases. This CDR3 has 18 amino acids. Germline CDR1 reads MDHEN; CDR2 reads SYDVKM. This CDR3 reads CASSGSTRAARLVYGYTF. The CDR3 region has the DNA TGTGCCAGCAGTGGATCGACGAGAGCAGCGCGACTGGTCTATGGCTACACCTTC.

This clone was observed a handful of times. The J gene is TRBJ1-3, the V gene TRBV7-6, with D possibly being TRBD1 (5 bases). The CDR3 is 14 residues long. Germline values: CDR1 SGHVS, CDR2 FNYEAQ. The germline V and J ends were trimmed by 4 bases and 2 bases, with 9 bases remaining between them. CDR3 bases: TGTGCCAGCAGCTCGACAGTTGCTGGAAACACCATATATTTT. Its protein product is CASSSTVAGNTIYF.

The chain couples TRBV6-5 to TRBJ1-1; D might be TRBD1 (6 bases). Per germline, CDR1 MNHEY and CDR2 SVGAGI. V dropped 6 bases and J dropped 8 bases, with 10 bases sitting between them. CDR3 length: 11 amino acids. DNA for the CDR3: TGTGCCAGCAGCAGTACAGGGGAAGCTTTCTTT. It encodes CASSSTGEAFF.